Here is one TCR beta chain with its context. Participants, about 18 to 90 years old, spanned fewer than 25 US areas. The data derive from a study of blood T cell repertoires in COVID-19. Study-level background: Some COVID-19 samples were acute and others convalescent; all came from the United States, Italy and Spain. T cells, B-cell-depleted T cells, or PBMCs provided the cDNA or gDNA that served as material.

Original data processing: Using reference gene primer amplification, nucleated cell counts were estimated. Repertoires were generated with immunoSEQ multiplex PCR, while TCRdb's copy carries only in-frame clones and drops some. V, J and clone size were drawn from that table, and D and trimming were deduced from the DNA. The sample lists about 390,000 clones, just under 90% occurring once. Sequenced sample: PBMCs or T cells enriched from blood (not recorded which). This sequence originates from a woman between 45 and 60 years old who had recovered from COVID-19.

This CDR3 is CASSPLQQGNQPQHF. The CDR3 DNA follows: TGTGCCAGCAGCCCTCTTCAACAGGGCAATCAGCCCCAGCATTTT. The chain recombines TRBV6-2 or TRBV6-3 with TRBJ1-5; D may be TRBD1 (5 bases). The CDR3 has 15 residues. Trimming took 6 bases from V and 2 from J, leaving 14 bases between them. Germline V lookup: CDR1 MNHEY, CDR2 SVGEGT.